This T cell receptor (beta chain) was captured by sequencing in a study of cytomegalovirus exposure and HLA in healthy donors. Overall study results and limits: Relative to equally common others, HLA-associated TCR beta chains showed greater clonal expansion in a later analysis.

Trimming removed 5 bases at V and 3 bases at J, with 16 bases between. The germline CDR1 and CDR2 sequences are SEHNR and FQNEAQ (reference sequence). This CDR3 contains 15 residues. The primer mix had 60 Vbeta and 13 Jbeta primers. TCRdb's copy holds only in-frame clones and misses some; the assay was immunoSEQ multiplex PCR. The sample lists around 130,000 clones, about three quarters occurring once. On this clone itself: The antigen is not known.

Sequencing was done on a sample of PBMCs. The chain is built from TRBV7-9 and TRBJ1-1, with TRBD1 as a possible D gene (6 bases). This clonotype was sampled from a woman under 40 in good health and CMV-seronegative. CDR3 loop: CASSALQGAHTEAFF. CDR3 nucleotides: TGTGCCAGCAGCGCGCTACAGGGCGCTCACACTGAAGCTTTCTTT.